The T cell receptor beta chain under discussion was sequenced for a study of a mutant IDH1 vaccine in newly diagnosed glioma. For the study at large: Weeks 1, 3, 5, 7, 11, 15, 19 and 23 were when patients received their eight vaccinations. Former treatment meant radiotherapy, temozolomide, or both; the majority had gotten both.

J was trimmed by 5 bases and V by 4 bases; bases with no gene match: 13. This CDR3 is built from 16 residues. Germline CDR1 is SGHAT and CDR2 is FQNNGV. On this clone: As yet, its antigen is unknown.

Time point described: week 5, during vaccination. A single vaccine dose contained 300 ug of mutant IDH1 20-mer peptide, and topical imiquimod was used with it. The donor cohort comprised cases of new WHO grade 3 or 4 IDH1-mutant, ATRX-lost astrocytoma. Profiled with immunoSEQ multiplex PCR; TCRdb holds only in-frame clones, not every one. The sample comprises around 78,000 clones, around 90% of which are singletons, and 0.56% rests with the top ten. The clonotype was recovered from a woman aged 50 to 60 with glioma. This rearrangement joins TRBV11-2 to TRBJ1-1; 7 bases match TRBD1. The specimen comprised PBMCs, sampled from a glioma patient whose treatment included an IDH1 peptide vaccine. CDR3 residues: CASSSRDRYRRTEAFF. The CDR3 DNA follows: TGTGCCAGCAGCTCACGGGACAGATATCGTAGAACTGAAGCTTTCTTT.